The entry that follows covers one T cell receptor beta chain sequence. Its antigen is undetermined. It was with 60 Vbeta and 13 Jbeta primers that the PCR ran. Data came from immunoSEQ multiplex PCR; TCRdb stores just in-frame clones and leaves some out. In the table there are 150,000 to 200,000 clones, about four fifths of which are singletons. This specimen belongs to a study of cytomegalovirus exposure and HLA in healthy donors. General study points: Earlier analysis found most TCR beta V segments productive about 87% or about 30% of the time.

CDR3 length equals 15 residues. The ends were cut back, 2 bases at V and 2 bases at J, with 10 bases in the middle. Germline V gene sequence: CDR1 SEHNR, CDR2 FQNEAQ (reference sequence). Sequencing input: PBMCs. This chain uses TRBV7-9 with TRBJ1-3, with D possibly being TRBD1 (6 bases). This TCR came from a man younger than 30 in good health and CMV-seronegative. This CDR3 is CASSLRQVPGNTIYF. As DNA, the CDR3 is TGTGCCAGCAGCTTACGACAGGTCCCTGGAAACACCATATATTTT.